These T cell receptor beta chains were read from a single sample in a study of T cells after somatic rescue of genetic block. Clones were sequenced by immunoSEQ multiplex PCR, and TCRdb holds only the in-frame ones, with some missing. The profile shows around 67,000 clones, 92% of them singletons. Sequenced input: peripheral blood mononuclear cells (PBMCs). The receptors were sampled from a man aged 35 to 55. Both conserved end residues are part of each CDR3.

length: 15; J: TRBJ2-7; V: TRBV27; CDR3: CASSYGQGFLHEQYF
length: 16; J: TRBJ1-6; V: TRBV14; CDR3: CASSQESWYENSPLHF
length: 14; J: TRBJ1-6; V: TRBV25-1; CDR3: CASRRAGYNSPLHF
length: 14; J: TRBJ1-6; V: TRBV27; CDR3: CASSRRDLVSPLHF
length: 13; J: TRBJ1-5; V: TRBV27; CDR3: CASSFRGNQPQHF
length: 14; J: TRBJ1-5; V: TRBV19; CDR3: CASSKEGLAQPQHF
length: 13; J: TRBJ1-5; V: TRBV2; CDR3: CASSAGANQPQHF
length: 14; J: TRBJ2-7; V: TRBV4-1; CDR3: CASSQETSGSEQYF
length: 18; J: TRBJ2-3; V: TRBV5-1; CDR3: CASSLSSGRAPPPDTQYF
length: 16; J: TRBJ1-6; V: TRBV7-9; CDR3: CASSTLAGTRNSPLHF
length: 16; J: TRBJ1-3; V: TRBV18; CDR3: CASSPGTADSGNTIYF
length: 15; J: TRBJ2-7; V: TRBV2; CDR3: CASRATGYVKDEQYF
length: 14; J: TRBJ2-7; V: TRBV5-6; CDR3: CASSLVDFSYEQYF
length: 14; J: TRBJ2-5; V: TRBV5-4; CDR3: CASFSGTDGETQYF
length: 15; J: TRBJ2-1; V: TRBV28; CDR3: CASRPTGTGNNEQFF
length: 14; J: TRBJ1-6; V: TRBV7-2; CDR3: CASSLAGGNSPLHF
length: 13; J: TRBJ1-1; V: TRBV10-3; CDR3: CAISESNSREAFF
length: 12; J: TRBJ2-7; V: TRBV28; CDR3: CASSLGQGKQYF
length: 14; J: TRBJ2-5; V: TRBV10-3; CDR3: CAISESPAPETQYF
length: 15; J: TRBJ2-1; V: TRBV27; CDR3: CASSLKGLAYNEQFF
length: 11; J: TRBJ2-2; V: TRBV13; CDR3: CASSLSGELFF
length: 12; J: TRBJ1-3; V: TRBV30; CDR3: CAWSRLGNTIYF
length: 14; J: TRBJ2-1; V: TRBV19; CDR3: CASSIGLTSNEQFF